This T cell receptor (beta chain) was recorded in a study of blood T cell repertoires in COVID-19. Study in general: COVID-19 samples from acute and convalescent phases originated in the United States, Italy and Spain.

Germline V gives CDR1 KGHDR, CDR2 SFDVKD. The CDR3 is 15 amino acids. The J segment lost 8 bases and the V segment lost 5 bases, leaving 9 bases of the junction unmatched. Source study methods: Estimation of nucleated cell counts relied on the amplification of reference gene primers. The data were produced by immunoSEQ multiplex PCR, yet TCRdb's version contains in-frame clones alone and is incomplete. D and trimming were read from the DNA, whereas the V and J calls and clone size are those reported in that table. The sample has some 160,000 clones; around 82% are singletons. J is TRBJ2-1 and V is TRBV24-1; 9 bases are shared with TRBD2. The sequence derives from a man between 60 and 75 years old with acute or convalescent COVID-19. Source material: peripheral blood. The CDR3 coding sequence is TGTGCCACCAGTGGGCGGGAGGGAGATGGCGATGAGCAGTTCTTC. It specifies CATSGREGDGDEQFF.